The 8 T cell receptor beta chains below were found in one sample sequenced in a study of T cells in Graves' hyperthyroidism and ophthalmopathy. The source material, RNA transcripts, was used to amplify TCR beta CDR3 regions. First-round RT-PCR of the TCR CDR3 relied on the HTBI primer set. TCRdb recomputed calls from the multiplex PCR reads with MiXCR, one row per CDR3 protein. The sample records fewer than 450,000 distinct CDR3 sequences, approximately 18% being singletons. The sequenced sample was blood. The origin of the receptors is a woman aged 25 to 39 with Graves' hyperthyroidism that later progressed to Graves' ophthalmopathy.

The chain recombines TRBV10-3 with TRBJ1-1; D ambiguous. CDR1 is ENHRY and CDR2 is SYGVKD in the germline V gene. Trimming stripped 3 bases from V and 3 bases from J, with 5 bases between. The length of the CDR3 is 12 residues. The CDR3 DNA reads TGTGCCATCAGTGATAGCTACACTGAAGCTTTCTTT. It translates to CAISDSYTEAFF.

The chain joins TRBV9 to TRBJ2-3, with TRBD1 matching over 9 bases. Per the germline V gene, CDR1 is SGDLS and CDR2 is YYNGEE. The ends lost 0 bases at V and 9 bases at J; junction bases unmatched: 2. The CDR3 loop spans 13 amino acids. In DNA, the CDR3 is TGTGCCAGCAGCGTAGAGGGGACAGGGACGCAGTATTTT. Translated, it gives CASSVEGTGTQYF.

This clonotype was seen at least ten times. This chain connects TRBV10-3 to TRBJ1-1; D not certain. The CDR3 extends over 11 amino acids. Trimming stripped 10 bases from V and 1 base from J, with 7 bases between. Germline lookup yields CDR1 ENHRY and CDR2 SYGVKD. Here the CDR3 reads CATWGNTEAFF. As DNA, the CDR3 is TGTGCCACCTGGGGGAACACTGAAGCTTTCTTT.

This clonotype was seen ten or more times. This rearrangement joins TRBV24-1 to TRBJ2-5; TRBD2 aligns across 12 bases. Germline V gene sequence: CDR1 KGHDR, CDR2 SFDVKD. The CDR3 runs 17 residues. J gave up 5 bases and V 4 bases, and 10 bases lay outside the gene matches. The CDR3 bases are TGTGCCACCAGTGACCCGACTAGCGGGGGACTACGGGAGACCCAGTACTTC. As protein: CATSDPTSGGLRETQYF.

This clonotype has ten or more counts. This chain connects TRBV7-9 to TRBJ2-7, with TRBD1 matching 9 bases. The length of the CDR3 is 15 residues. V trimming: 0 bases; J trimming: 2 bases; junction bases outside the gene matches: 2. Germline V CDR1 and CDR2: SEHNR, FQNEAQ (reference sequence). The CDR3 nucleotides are TGTGCCAGCAGCTTAGCCGGGACAGGGCCCTACGAGCAGTACTTC. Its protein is CASSLAGTGPYEQYF.

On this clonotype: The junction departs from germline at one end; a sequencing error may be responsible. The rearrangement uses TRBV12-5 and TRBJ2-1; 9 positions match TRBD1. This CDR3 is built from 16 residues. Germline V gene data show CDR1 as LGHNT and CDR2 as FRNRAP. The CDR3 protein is CASDLATGTGNNEQFF. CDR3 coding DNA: TGTGCTAGTGATTTGGCCACCGGGACAGGGAACAATGAGCAGTTCTTC.

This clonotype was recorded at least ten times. The CDR3 is CASSLRVSGSTYNEQFF. The CDR3 coding sequence is TGTGCCAGCAGTTTACGGGTTTCAGGATCCACCTACAATGAGCAGTTCTTC. V and J are TRBV27 and TRBJ2-1, with D unresolved. Looked up from germline, CDR1 is MNHEY and CDR2 is SMNVEV (reference sequence). Trimming removed 2 bases from V and 2 bases from J, with 16 bases in between. CDR3 length: 17 amino acids.

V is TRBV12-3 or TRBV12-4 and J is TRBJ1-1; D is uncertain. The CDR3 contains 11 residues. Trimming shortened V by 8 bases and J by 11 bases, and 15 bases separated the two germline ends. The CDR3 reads CASVSPNQAFF. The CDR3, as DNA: TGTGCCAGCGTTTCGCCCAACCAGGCTTTCTTT.